This T cell receptor (beta chain) was sequenced during a study of cytomegalovirus exposure and HLA in healthy donors. The CDR3 runs to 12 residues. V was trimmed by 8 bases and J by 4 bases, leaving 10 bases between them. Germline CDR1 reads MNHEY; CDR2 reads SMNVEV (reference sequence). Study-wide findings and caveats: Researchers had no immune exposure information except CMV serostatus available. The study put 150 or so TCR beta chains on its list as cytomegalovirus-associated. According to a later analysis, donors in an Asian-associated ancestry cluster reportedly had fewer N-insertions than the roughly 720-donor mean. Accurate prediction of HLA-A and HLA-B alleles (for most subjects) was reportedly achieved from TCR beta sequences.

The sample holds one count of this clone. The target antigen is unknown. The primer mix had 60 Vbeta and 13 Jbeta primers. TCRdb's copy holds only in-frame clones and misses some; the assay was immunoSEQ multiplex PCR. The data show some 150,000 clones, 65% to 80% seen once. The material sequenced was PBMCs. This clonotype was sampled from a man aged 40-49 years in good health and CMV-seronegative. The V call is TRBV27, the J call TRBJ2-3, with D unresolved. CDR3 region: CASFQRADTQYF. Here the CDR3 DNA reads TGTGCCAGCTTTCAGCGAGCAGATACGCAGTATTTT.